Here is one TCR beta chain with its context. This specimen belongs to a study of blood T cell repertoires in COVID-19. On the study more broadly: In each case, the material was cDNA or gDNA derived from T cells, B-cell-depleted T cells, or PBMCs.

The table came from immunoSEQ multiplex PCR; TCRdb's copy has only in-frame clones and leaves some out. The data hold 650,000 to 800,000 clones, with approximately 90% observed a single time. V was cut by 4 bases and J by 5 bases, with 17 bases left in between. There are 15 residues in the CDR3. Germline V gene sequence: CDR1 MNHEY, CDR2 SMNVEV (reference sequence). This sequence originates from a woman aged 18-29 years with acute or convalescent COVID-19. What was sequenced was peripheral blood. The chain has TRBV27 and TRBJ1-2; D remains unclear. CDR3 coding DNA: TGTGCCAGCAGTTCCTCCCGGACGGGAGGGTATGGCTACACCTTC. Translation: CASSSSRTGGYGYTF.